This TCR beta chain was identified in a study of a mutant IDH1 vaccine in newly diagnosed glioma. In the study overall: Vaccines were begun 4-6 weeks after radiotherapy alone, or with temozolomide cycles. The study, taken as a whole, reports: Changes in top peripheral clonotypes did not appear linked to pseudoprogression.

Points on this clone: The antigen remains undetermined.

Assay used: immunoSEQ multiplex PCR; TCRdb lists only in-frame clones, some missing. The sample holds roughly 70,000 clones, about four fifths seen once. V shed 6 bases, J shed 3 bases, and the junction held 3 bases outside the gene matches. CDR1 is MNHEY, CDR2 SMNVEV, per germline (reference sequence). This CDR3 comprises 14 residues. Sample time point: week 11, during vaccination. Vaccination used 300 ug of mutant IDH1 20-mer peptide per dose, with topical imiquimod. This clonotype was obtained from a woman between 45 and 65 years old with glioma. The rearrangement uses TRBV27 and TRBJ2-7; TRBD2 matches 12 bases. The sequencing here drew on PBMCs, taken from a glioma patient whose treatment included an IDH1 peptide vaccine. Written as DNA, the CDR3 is TGTGCCAGCAGGACTAGCGGGGGTTACTACGAGCAGTACTTC. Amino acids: CASRTSGGYYEQYF.